This T cell receptor (beta chain) was obtained from a study of shared clonotypes between healthy human individuals. Study-wide results and caveats: Generally, naive subsets came out with larger estimated richness than memory subsets.

Some clones are missing from TCRdb's copy, which holds only in-frame ones; the method was immunoSEQ multiplex PCR. The table includes fewer than 1 million clones, around 96% detected once. Trimming left V 11 bases short and J 2 bases short, with 15 bases between. The CDR3 totals 13 residues. Germline CDR1 and CDR2: SNHLY and FYNNEI. On this clone: Its antigen is as yet unknown.

CD45RO-negative, CCR7-positively selected cells formed the naive CD8 fraction, excluding terminally differentiated effector memory CD45RA+ cells. Sequences were obtained from naive CD8+ T cells sorted from blood. V is TRBV2 and J is TRBJ2-5, with a weak D call TRBD2 (6 bases). This receptor was taken from a man aged 25-45 years in good health. The CDR3 here is CALRRDQQETQYF. CDR3 bases: TGTGCCTTAAGGCGGGATCAGCAAGAGACCCAGTACTTC.